Following are 14 T cell receptor beta chains from one sample sequenced in a study of T cell repertoires in cytomegalovirus infection. TCRdb redid the calling of the reads with MiXCR, one entry per CDR3 protein. The repertoire holds about 740,000 distinct CDR3 sequences, with 35% as singletons. Sequencing was carried out using PBMCs. The receptors were gathered from a human donor in good health (CMV status not recorded). Some clones in this sample may be carry-over from other donors' samples.

This clonotype was counted many times. The chain is built from TRBV12-3 or TRBV12-4 and TRBJ1-6, with a tentative D call TRBD1 (5 bases). Trimming took 5 bases from V and 10 from J, leaving 18 bases between them. The CDR3 totals 15 residues. For the CDR3, the DNA is TGTGCCAGCAGTCCCGGGACGGGGCCGGGATCACCCCTCCACTTT. Its translation is CASSPGTGPGSPLHF.

This chain connects TRBV20-1 to TRBJ2-3; the match to TRBD2 covers 14 bases. Germline V gene data show CDR1 as DFQATT and CDR2 as SNEGSKA (reference sequence). The CDR3 spans 16 residues. Losses at the gene ends were 5 bases for V and 6 bases for J; bases not matched to a gene: 10. Written as DNA, the CDR3 is TGCAGTGCTTCCCCGACTAGCGGGGGGGCCAGGGATACGCAGTATTTT. It codes for CSASPTSGGARDTQYF.

In its sample, this clonotype was seen once. This likely comes from a read error, as the CDR3 has no conserved phenylalanine or tryptophan at its end. The V call is TRBV28, the J call TRBJ2-6, with 10 bases aligning to TRBD2. The germline gives CDR1 MDHEN, CDR2 SYDVKM. V dropped 2 bases and J dropped 2; count of bases not matched to a gene: 3. The CDR3 spans 17 residues. CDR3 protein: CASSLASGGAGANVLTL. CDR3 in DNA: TGTGCCAGCAGTTTAGCCAGCGGGGGGGCTGGGGCCAACGTCCTGACTTTA.

The sample holds many counts of this clonotype. J is TRBJ1-5 and V is TRBV7-2; maybe TRBD1 (5 bases). The CDR3 has 14 amino acids. CDR1 and CDR2 from the germline V gene are SGHTA and FQGNSA. V shed 5 bases and J shed 9 bases, with 17 bases lying between them. CDR3 sequence (DNA): TGTGCCAGCAGCCTAGGGGCAGGGATGGTGCCCCAGCATTTT. It yields the protein CASSLGAGMVPQHF.

A few counts support this clonotype. The V gene is TRBV12-3 or TRBV12-4, the J gene TRBJ1-5; weak D call: TRBD1 (5 bases). V lost 2 bases to trimming and J lost 2 bases, with 16 bases between them. The CDR3 is 17 residues long. CDR3 DNA sequence: TGTGCCAGCAGTTTAAAGTTAGGGGCCTATGGCAATCAGCCCCAGCATTTT. Protein product: CASSLKLGAYGNQPQHF.

In this sample, this clonotype turned up a few times. The chain has TRBV19 and TRBJ2-7; D ambiguous. The CDR3 totals 13 residues. Trimming stripped 5 bases from V and 5 bases from J, with 13 bases between. The germline gives CDR1 LNHDA, CDR2 SQIVND (reference sequence). CDR3 residues: CASSPQVLHEQYF. CDR3 bases: TGTGCCAGTAGTCCTCAGGTTCTCCACGAGCAGTACTTC.

Concerning this clonotype itself: Germline is not matched at one junction end, which may reflect a read error. The chain employs TRBV4-1 and TRBJ2-2, with D perhaps TRBD2 (6 bases). Germline V CDR1 and CDR2: MGHRA, YSYEKL. The CDR3 runs to 15 residues. The CDR3 region is CTSSLTVEGTGELFF. The DNA of the CDR3 is TGCACCAGCAGCCTGACGGTGGAGGGCACCGGGGAGCTGTTTTTT.

This chain connects TRBV6-8 to TRBJ2-1; a possible D gene is TRBD1 (6 bases). Trimming pared 4 bases from V and 0 bases from J, leaving 10 bases between. The CDR3 is made up of 15 amino acids. The germline gives CDR1 MNHGY, CDR2 SAAAGT. CDR3 protein: CASSSVGGSYNEQFF. The CDR3 region has the DNA TGTGCCAGCAGTTCAGTAGGGGGCTCCTACAATGAGCAGTTCTTC.

The chain uses TRBV19 and TRBJ1-5; possibly TRBD1 for D (6 bases). The V gene lost 6 bases and the J gene lost 10 bases, with 13 bases spanning the gap. The CDR3 sequence is 12 residues long. Looked up from germline, CDR1 is LNHDA and CDR2 is SQIVND (reference sequence). The CDR3 loop is CASRDRTDPQHF. The CDR3 nucleotides are TGTGCCAGTAGGGACCGGACAGATCCCCAGCATTTT.

As for this clonotype: The conserved phenylalanine or tryptophan normally closing the CDR3 is absent here, so this likely arose from a read error. The chain links TRBV5-5 to TRBJ2-7, with D possibly being TRBD2 (7 bases). V was cut by 5 bases and J by 0 bases, with 18 bases left in between. Germline V CDR1 and CDR2: SGHKS, YYEKEE (reference sequence). CDR3 length: 16 residues. Here the CDR3 reads CASRRSGADSSYEQYL. CDR3 DNA sequence: TGTGCCAGCAGGAGAAGCGGGGCGGACAGCTCCTACGAGCAGTACTTA.

This chain links TRBV5-1 with TRBJ1-5, with TRBD1 identical over 11 bases. CDR1 and CDR2 (germline): SGHRS, YFSETQ. This CDR3 is built from 15 residues. V lost 2 bases and J lost 6; bases outside the gene matches: 4. The CDR3: CASSLGDRGSQPQHF. The CDR3 bases are TGCGCCAGCAGCTTAGGGGACAGGGGGTCTCAGCCCCAGCATTTT.

This chain links TRBV3-1 with TRBJ1-2, with D maybe TRBD1 (5 bases). Trimming took 0 bases from V and 8 from J, leaving 19 bases between them. Germline CDR1 is LGHDT and CDR2 is YNNKEL (reference sequence). This CDR3 has 16 residues. The CDR3, as DNA: TGTGCCAGCAGCCAAGATCGTAGGGGCGCCTGGGGAGGCTACACCTTC. Translation gives CASSQDRRGAWGGYTF.

CDR3 nucleotides: TGTGCCAGTAGTATCACTCCGGGGAACAATGAGCAGTTCTTC. It specifies CASSITPGNNEQFF. The rearrangement joins TRBV19 to TRBJ2-1, with a tentative D call TRBD2 (5 bases). V dropped 3 bases and J dropped 5 bases, with 11 bases sitting between them. Germline CDR1 and CDR2: LNHDA and SQIVND (reference sequence). CDR3 length equals 14 residues.

CDR3 in amino acids: CASSQGQGHEQYF. The CDR3 DNA is TGTGCCAGCAGCCAAGGGCAGGGCCACGAGCAGTACTTC. The V call is TRBV14, the J call TRBJ2-7; D possibly corresponds to TRBD1 (5 bases). V was trimmed by 1 base and J by 5 bases, leaving 9 bases between them. Germline lookup yields CDR1 SGHDN and CDR2 FVKESK. There are 13 residues in the CDR3.